Below, 26 T cell receptor beta chains from the same sample are listed, as sequenced in a study of Graves' ophthalmopathy and Graves' hyperthyroidism. Transcripts of RNA were the source for amplifying TCR beta CDR3 regions. Investigators did first-round RT-PCR with HTBI primers, then second-round multiplex PCR. From the multiplex PCR reads, TCRdb called clonotypes with MiXCR, one entry per CDR3 protein. In the table there are hundreds of thousands of distinct CDR3 sequences, 20% to 25% of which are singletons. The sample comprised peripheral blood. These receptors were obtained from a young woman with stable Graves' hyperthyroidism.

This clonotype was detected ten times or more. The chain is built from TRBV19 and TRBJ2-7, with D possibly being TRBD1 (6 bases). Trimming removed 1 base at V and 13 bases at J, with 14 bases between. This CDR3 spans 12 amino acids. Germline assignment: CDR1 LNHDA and CDR2 SQIVND (reference sequence). This CDR3 is CASSIGAGQIYF. The CDR3, as DNA: TGTGCCAGTAGTATAGGCGCTGGACAGATATACTTC.

This clonotype turned up a few times. The chain employs TRBV7-9 and TRBJ2-7, with D perhaps matching TRBD2 (5 bases). The CDR3 extends over 12 amino acids. V lost 7 bases, J lost 5 bases, and 12 bases lay in between. Germline CDR1 SEHNR, CDR2 FQNEAQ (reference sequence). The CDR3 protein is CASTTLEDEQYF. CDR3 DNA: TGTGCCAGCACCACACTGGAGGACGAGCAGTACTTC. Complete variable domain (other parts from reference TRBV7-9 and TRBJ2-7): DTGVSQNPRHKITKRGQNVTFRCDPISEHNRLYWYRQTLGQGPEFLTYFQNEAQLEKSRLLSDRFSAERPKGSFSTLEIQRTEQGDSAMYLCASTTLEDEQYFGPGTRLTVT.

CDR3 coding DNA: TGTGCCAGCAGTCCTTCCGGGACCGCAAATTCACCCCTCCACTTT. Its protein product is CASSPSGTANSPLHF. The chain joins TRBV12-3 or TRBV12-4 to TRBJ1-6; a weak D match, TRBD1 (5 bases). This CDR3 comprises 15 residues. V was pared by 5 bases and J by 7 bases, with 15 bases between.

This clonotype was seen many times. The chain links TRBV29-1 to TRBJ2-5, with TRBD2 matching over 11 bases. The CDR3 contains 18 residues. Germline loops: CDR1 SQVTM, CDR2 ANQGSEA. J gave up 4 bases and V 0 bases, and 13 bases lay outside the gene matches. DNA of the CDR3: TGCAGCGTTGAAGAACGAACTAGCGGGAGTAGGTGGAGAGAGACCCAGTACTTC. Residues: CSVEERTSGSRWRETQYF.

There are many counts of this clonotype. The chain uses TRBV6-1 and TRBJ2-7, with TRBD2 identical over 12 bases. Germline trimming cut 8 bases from V and 0 bases from J; bases unmatched to any gene: 8. The CDR3 contains 16 residues. Germline assignment: CDR1 MNHNS and CDR2 SASEGT. The CDR3 loop reads CASCARTSGTSYEQYF. CDR3 coding DNA: TGTGCCAGCTGTGCGCGGACTAGCGGGACCTCCTACGAGCAGTACTTC.

This clonotype was detected ten times or more. The genes are TRBV20-1 and TRBJ2-5; 12 bases line up with TRBD2. V lost 6 bases, J lost 5 bases, and 4 bases stayed unmatched. Germline CDR1 is DFQATT and CDR2 is SNEGSKA (reference sequence). This CDR3 comprises 13 residues. This CDR3 reads CSARTSGTETQYF. CDR3 bases: TGCAGTGCCCGGACTAGCGGGACCGAGACCCAGTACTTC.

CDR3 sequence (DNA): TGTGCCAGCAGCTTAGCGCACTCACCCCTCCACTTT. Translation: CASSLAHSPLHF. V usage is TRBV7-9 and J usage is TRBJ1-6; D remains unclear. This CDR3 spans 12 amino acids. The germline V gene has CDR1 SEHNR and CDR2 FQNEAQ (reference sequence). V dropped 0 bases and J dropped 10 bases, with 4 bases sitting between them.

This clonotype was detected ten times or more. The chain is built from TRBV29-1 and TRBJ2-7; D not resolved. This CDR3 is built from 12 residues. V lost 7 bases, J lost 3 bases, and 13 bases lay in between. The V gene's germline CDR1 is SQVTM and CDR2 ANQGSEA. The CDR3 sequence is CSAVWPNYEQYF. The CDR3 bases are TGCAGCGCCGTCTGGCCAAACTACGAGCAGTACTTC.

The CDR3 nucleotides read TGCGCCAGCAGCCCTGCTGAGGCCAAAAACATTCAGTACTTC. This gives the protein CASSPAEAKNIQYF. The chain has TRBV4-1 and TRBJ2-4; D ambiguous. CDR3 length: 14 residues. Germline V gene data show CDR1 as MGHRA and CDR2 as YSYEKL. The V end lost 4 bases, the J end lost 1 base, and 8 bases lay between the germline ends.

This clonotype was counted many times. This chain links TRBV20-1 with TRBJ2-7, with TRBD1 matching 9 bases. Germline CDR1 reads DFQATT; CDR2 reads SNEGSKA (reference sequence). The ends lost 3 bases at V and 0 bases at J; junction bases unmatched: 3. The CDR3 is 14 amino acids. Here the CDR3 DNA reads TGCAGTGCTAGTCGGGACAGGGCCTCCTACGAGCAGTACTTC. Amino acid sequence: CSASRDRASYEQYF.

This clonotype was observed many times. The J gene is TRBJ1-3, the V gene TRBV27; 7 bases map to TRBD1. The germline CDR1 and CDR2 sequences are MNHEY and SMNVEV (reference sequence). This CDR3 has 14 amino acids. J lost 4 bases, V lost 3 bases, and 3 bases had no gene match. The CDR3 protein is CASSLTGPGNTIYF. The DNA for the CDR3 is TGTGCCAGCAGTTTGACAGGGCCAGGAAACACCATATATTTT.

This clonotype appeared many times. This chain connects TRBV25-1 to TRBJ2-7; 10 bases agree with TRBD2. The V gene end was trimmed by 2 bases and the J gene end by 3 bases; junction bases not matched to a gene: 13. This CDR3 region has 18 residues. The germline V gene has CDR1 MGHDK and CDR2 SYGVNS. In DNA form, the CDR3 reads TGTGCCAGCAGTGAACAAGGAGGAGCGGGAGGGTTTTACTACGAGCAGTACTTC. This codes for CASSEQGGAGGFYYEQYF.

This clonotype came up many times. The chain employs TRBV12-3 or TRBV12-4 and TRBJ2-7, with a weak D call TRBD2 (6 bases). The CDR3 loop spans 13 amino acids. Trimming pared 6 bases from V and 4 bases from J, leaving 13 bases between. CDR3 sequence: CASRDGGGYEQYF. The DNA of the CDR3 is TGTGCCAGCAGGGACGGTGGGGGGTACGAGCAGTACTTC.

This clonotype came up many times. V usage is TRBV11-1 and J usage is TRBJ2-7; the match to TRBD2 covers 9 bases. The CDR3 contains 16 residues. Germline V gene lookup returns CDR1 SGHAT and CDR2 FQDESV (reference sequence). Trimming at V came to 1 base and at J to 3 bases, leaving 7 bases not matched to a gene. CDR3 loop: CASSLGALAGLYEQYF. The CDR3 nucleotides read TGTGCCAGCAGCTTAGGGGCCCTAGCGGGACTCTACGAGCAGTACTTC.

This clonotype was counted at least ten times. This chain links TRBV15 with TRBJ2-7; 8 positions agree with TRBD1. V was clipped by 8 bases and J by 5 bases; unmatched bases: 11. CDR1 is LNHNV, CDR2 YYDKDF, per germline (reference sequence). There are 14 residues in the CDR3. DNA of the CDR3: TGTGCCACCCCGTTCCGGGACAGGCATGACGAGCAGTACTTC. Translation: CATPFRDRHDEQYF.

Many counts were recorded for this clonotype. This chain joins TRBV11-2 and TRBJ1-2, with 10 positions matching TRBD1. The trim removed 2 bases at V and 5 bases at J, leaving 14 bases unmatched. The CDR3 is 18 residues long. Per germline, CDR1 SGHAT and CDR2 FQNNGV. In DNA, the CDR3 is TGTGCCAGCAGCTTAAACCTCCTTTTAGGACAGGGGGTTTATGGCTACACCTTC. This gives the protein CASSLNLLLGQGVYGYTF.

There are many counts of this clonotype. The rearrangement links TRBV2 to TRBJ1-3, with D maybe TRBD1 (6 bases). The CDR3 is made up of 16 amino acids. V was cut by 1 base and J by 8 bases, with 18 bases left in between. CDR1 and CDR2 (germline): SNHLY, FYNNEI. The CDR3 DNA sequence: TGTGCCAGCAGTGAAGGGACCGCGGGGGCAGGAGACACCATATATTTT. Translation: CASSEGTAGAGDTIYF.

This clonotype appeared once. The chain has TRBV28 and TRBJ1-2; 7 bases align to TRBD1. Trimming at V came to 6 bases and at J to 8 bases, leaving 9 bases not matched to a gene. This CDR3 contains 13 residues. Germline CDR1 and CDR2: MDHEN and SYDVKM. In nucleotides, the CDR3 is TGTGCCAGCAGGTTGGGACAGCTTCCCGGCTACACCTTC. Protein: CASRLGQLPGYTF.

This clonotype occurred once. The DNA for the CDR3 is TGTGCCAGCAGTTACGGTCACTATGGCTACACCTTC. It translates to CASSYGHYGYTF. The rearrangement uses TRBV6-2 or TRBV6-3 and TRBJ1-2; the D is unclear. The CDR3 covers 12 residues. Germline values: CDR1 MNHEY, CDR2 SVGEGT. The V end lost 2 bases, the J end lost 3 bases, and 4 bases lay between the germline ends.

This clonotype came up many times. The CDR3 DNA reads TGTGCCAGCAGCTTCCTAGGAACTGGAGGAGCTTTCTTT. Translating gives CASSFLGTGGAFF. This chain links TRBV11-2 with TRBJ1-1; no reliable D call. V was shortened by 3 bases and J by 10 bases, with 15 bases between the two germline ends. This CDR3 contains 13 residues. The V gene's germline CDR1 is SGHAT and CDR2 FQNNGV.

Points on this clonotype: This clone may be a read error of a much larger clone one base away. The chain uses TRBV9 and TRBJ2-7; 7 positions match TRBD1. Germline assignment: CDR1 SGDLS and CDR2 YYNGEE. CDR3 length equals 15 residues. The CDR3 nucleotides read TGTGCCAGCCGCGTAGCGCCGGGACAGCAGTACGAGCAGTACTTC. Translated: CASRVAPGQQYEQYF. Drawing the rest from reference TRBV9 and TRBJ2-7, the complete variable domain is DSGVTQTPKHLITATGQRVTLRCSPRSGDLSVYWYQQSLDQGLQFLIQYYNGEERAKGNILERFSAQQFPDLHSELNLSSLELGDSALYFCASRVAPGQQYEQYFGPGTRLTVT.

For this clonotype: Since the CDR3 does not end with the conserved phenylalanine or tryptophan, this likely comes from a read error. The chain joins TRBV11-3 to TRBJ2-2; D ambiguous. This CDR3 is built from 15 residues. CDR1 is SGHNT and CDR2 is YENEEA in the germline V gene. V lost 2 bases and J 2 bases, leaving 9 bases between the germline ends. In DNA, the CDR3 is TGTGCCAGCAGCTTATTAGGCGGAAACACCGGGGAGCTGTTTGTT. It is translated as CASSLLGGNTGELFV.

This clonotype appeared many times. This chain joins TRBV10-3 and TRBJ1-1; no reliable D call. The germline V and J ends were trimmed by 4 bases and 1 base, with 4 bases remaining between them. CDR1 is ENHRY and CDR2 is SYGVKD in the germline V gene. The CDR3 consists of 12 residues. CDR3 in amino acids: CAISGGNTEAFF. The CDR3 DNA is TGTGCCATCAGTGGCGGGAACACTGAAGCTTTCTTT.

Of note for this clonotype: This may arise from a read error, as a much more abundant clone is one base away. This chain joins TRBV7-3 and TRBJ2-5; the match to TRBD2 covers 7 bases. From germline, CDR1 is SGHTA and CDR2 FQGTGA. The V and J ends lost 5 bases and 2 bases, in that order; junction bases with no gene match: 11. This CDR3 is 16 amino acids long. CDR3 protein: CASSTGLEGRQETQYF. The CDR3 DNA reads TGTGCCAGCAGCACAGGACTAGAGGGACGGCAAGAGACCCAGTACTTC.

This clonotype was counted a few times. The chain links TRBV6-1 to TRBJ2-7; D is perhaps TRBD1 or TRBD2 (5 bases each). There are 15 residues in the CDR3. Trimming pared 3 bases from V and 0 bases from J, leaving 12 bases between. Per the germline V gene, CDR1 is MNHNS and CDR2 is SASEGT. In DNA, the CDR3 is TGTGCCAGCAGTGAGGGGACGGGAAGCTCCTACGAGCAGTACTTC. This sequence encodes CASSEGTGSSYEQYF.

This clonotype was detected only a few times. Likely a read error: the CDR3 ends without its conserved phenylalanine or tryptophan. V and J are TRBV11-1 and TRBJ2-2; D gene unclear. The germline CDR1 and CDR2 sequences are SGHAT and FQDESV (reference sequence). V was pared by 5 bases and J by 4 bases, with 8 bases between. There are 13 residues in the CDR3. The CDR3 loop is CASSPFGTGELFL. CDR3 coding DNA: TGTGCCAGCAGCCCCTTCGGCACCGGGGAGCTGTTTCTT.